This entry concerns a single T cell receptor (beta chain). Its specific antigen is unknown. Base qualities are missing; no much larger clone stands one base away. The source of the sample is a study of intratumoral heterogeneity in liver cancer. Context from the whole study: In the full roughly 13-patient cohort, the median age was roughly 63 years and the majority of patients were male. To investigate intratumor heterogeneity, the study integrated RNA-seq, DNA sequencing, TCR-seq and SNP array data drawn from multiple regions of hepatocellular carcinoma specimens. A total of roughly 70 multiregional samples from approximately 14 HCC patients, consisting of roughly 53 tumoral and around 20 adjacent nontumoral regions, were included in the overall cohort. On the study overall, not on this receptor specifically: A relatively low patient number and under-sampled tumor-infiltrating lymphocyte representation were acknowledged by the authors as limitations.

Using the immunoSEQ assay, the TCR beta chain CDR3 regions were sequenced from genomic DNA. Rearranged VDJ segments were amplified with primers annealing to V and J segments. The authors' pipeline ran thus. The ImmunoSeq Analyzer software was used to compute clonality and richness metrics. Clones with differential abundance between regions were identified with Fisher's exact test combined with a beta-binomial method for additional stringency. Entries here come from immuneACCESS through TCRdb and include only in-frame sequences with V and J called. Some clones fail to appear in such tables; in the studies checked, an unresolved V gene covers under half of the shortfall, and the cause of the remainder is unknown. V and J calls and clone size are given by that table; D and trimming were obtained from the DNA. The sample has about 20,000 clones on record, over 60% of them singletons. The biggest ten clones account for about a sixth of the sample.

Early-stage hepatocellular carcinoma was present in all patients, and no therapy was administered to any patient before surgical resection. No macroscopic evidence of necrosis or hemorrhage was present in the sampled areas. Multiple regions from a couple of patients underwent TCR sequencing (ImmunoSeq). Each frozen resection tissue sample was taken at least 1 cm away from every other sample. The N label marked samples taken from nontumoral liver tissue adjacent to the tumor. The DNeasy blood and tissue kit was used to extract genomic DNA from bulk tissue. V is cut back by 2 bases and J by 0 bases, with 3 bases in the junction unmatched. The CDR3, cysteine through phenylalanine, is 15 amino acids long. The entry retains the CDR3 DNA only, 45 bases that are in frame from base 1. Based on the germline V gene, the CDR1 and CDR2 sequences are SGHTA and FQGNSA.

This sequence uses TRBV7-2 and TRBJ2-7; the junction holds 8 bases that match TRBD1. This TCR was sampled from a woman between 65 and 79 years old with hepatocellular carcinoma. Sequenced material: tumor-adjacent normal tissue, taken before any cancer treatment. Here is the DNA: TGTGCCAGCAGCTTAAAACAGGGGGGCTCCTACGAGCAGTACTTC. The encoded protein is CASSLKQGGSYEQYF.